Listed below are T cell receptor beta chains from one sample, sequenced in a study of T cell responses to AZD1222 COVID-19 vaccine. The repertoire was sequenced with immunoSEQ multiplex PCR; TCRdb's copy has only in-frame clones and lacks some. The table includes over 95,000 clones, about 88% detected once. Sequenced material: peripheral blood, taken 28 days after the second AZD1222 dose. These receptors were collected from an adult who received the AZD1222 COVID-19 vaccine. The CDR3 runs from the conserved cysteine through the conserved F or W. A D gene is named only where the DNA matches it firmly. The size field is filled for only some rows; it gives once, few, many or a size class.

J gene,D gene,V gene,clone size,CDR3 length,CDR3 protein,CDR3 DNA
TRBJ1-3,-,TRBV6-5,-,14,CASTRDTSANTIYF,TGTGCCAGCACACGGGACACCTCTGCGAACACCATATATTTT
TRBJ1-3,-,TRBV24-1,-,12,CAVWGSGNTIYF,TGTGCCGTATGGGGCTCTGGAAACACCATATATTTT
TRBJ2-6,TRBD1,TRBV9,-,18,CASSVHPGQHSGANVLTF,TGTGCCAGCAGCGTACACCCGGGACAGCATTCTGGGGCCAACGTCCTGACTTTC
TRBJ1-2,-,TRBV11-2,few,15,CASSRAGTPTYGYTF,TGTGCCAGCAGCCGGGCCGGGACACCGACCTATGGCTACACCTTC
TRBJ1-2,TRBD1,TRBV15,-,17,CATSRDYGDRDNYGYTF,TGTGCCACCAGCAGAGATTATGGGGACAGGGATAACTATGGCTACACCTTC
TRBJ2-5,TRBD2,TRBV30,once,16,CAWTKGTSGQQETQYF,TGTGCCTGGACCAAAGGGACTAGCGGACAACAAGAGACCCAGTACTTC
TRBJ1-2,-,TRBV2,-,13,CASRRDSDYGYTF,TGTGCCAGCAGAAGGGACTCGGACTATGGCTACACCTTC
TRBJ2-3,TRBD2,TRBV5-1,-,22,CASSLRDAGQAAGLEGTDTQYF,TGCGCCAGCAGCCTGAGGGACGCCGGACAAGCCGCGGGACTAGAGGGCACAGATACGCAGTATTTT
TRBJ2-1,TRBD2,TRBV28,few,17,CASSLWTGTSGTSRQFF,TGTGCCAGCAGTTTATGGACCGGGACTAGCGGGACAAGCCGGCAGTTCTTC
TRBJ2-7,-,TRBV7-8,few,13,CASSLVVGGEQYF,TGTGCCAGCAGCTTAGTAGTGGGAGGCGAGCAGTACTTC
TRBJ1-2,-,TRBV28,few,13,CASSSRKPDGYTF,TGTGCCAGCAGTTCAAGAAAGCCGGACGGCTACACCTTC
TRBJ1-1,-,TRBV2,once,13,CASSLSREAEAFF,TGTGCCAGCAGTCTCTCCCGGGAAGCTGAAGCTTTCTTT
TRBJ2-5,-,TRBV27,-,15,CASSRDNGYQETQYF,TGTGCCAGCAGTCGGGACAATGGGTACCAAGAGACCCAGTACTTC
TRBJ2-7,TRBD2,TRBV5-1,-,15,CASQILAGDFYEQYF,TGCGCCAGCCAAATCTTAGCGGGAGATTTCTACGAGCAGTACTTC
TRBJ1-1,-,TRBV29-1,once,14,CSVDGSRVNTEAFF,TGCAGCGTTGATGGCAGTCGGGTAAACACTGAAGCTTTCTTT
TRBJ1-1,-,TRBV19,-,14,CASSIVGVTTEAFF,TGTGCCAGTAGTATAGTAGGAGTTACCACTGAAGCTTTCTTT
TRBJ2-3,-,TRBV5-1,-,16,CASSREPVGVTDTQYF,TGCGCCAGCAGTCGGGAGCCCGTGGGAGTCACAGATACGCAGTATTTT
TRBJ2-1,TRBD2,TRBV5-1,-,21,CASSGIPGLAGGASSYNEQFF,TGCGCCAGCAGCGGTATTCCGGGACTAGCGGGAGGCGCTAGCTCCTACAATGAGCAGTTCTTC
TRBJ1-1,TRBD1,TRBV29-1,few,14,CSVLGQGLNTEAFF,TGCAGCGTTTTGGGACAGGGTCTAAACACTGAAGCTTTCTTT
TRBJ2-1,-,TRBV3-1/TRBV3-2,-,16,CASSRPLALSYNEQFF,TGTGCCAGCAGCAGACCTCTAGCGCTATCCTACAATGAGCAGTTCTTC
TRBJ2-7,-,TRBV27,-,14,CASSLTKLSYEQYF,TGTGCCAGCAGTTTGACCAAACTTTCCTACGAGCAGTACTTC
TRBJ2-1,-,TRBV3-1/TRBV3-2,-,17,CASSQDSLSGLYNEQFF,TGTGCCAGCAGCCAAGATTCTTTAAGCGGCCTCTACAATGAGCAGTTCTTC
TRBJ1-2,-,TRBV2,-,14,CASRGTGIGYGYTF,TGTGCCAGCAGAGGTACAGGGATAGGTTACGGCTACACCTTC
TRBJ1-2,TRBD1,TRBV9,many,14,CASSLGQGVYGYTF,TGTGCCAGCAGCCTGGGACAGGGTGTATATGGCTACACCTTC
TRBJ2-5,-,TRBV10-2,-,13,CASSVSNQETQYF,TGCGCCAGCAGTGTGTCCAACCAAGAGACCCAGTACTTC
TRBJ1-3,-,TRBV5-1,-,14,CASGTGYSGNTIYF,TGCGCCAGCGGCACAGGGTACTCTGGAAACACCATATATTTT
TRBJ1-3,-,TRBV19,-,16,CASSYLDHSSGNTIYF,TGTGCCAGTAGTTACCTGGACCATTCGTCAGGAAACACCATATATTTT
TRBJ1-5,-,TRBV5-6,few,14,CASSLVGGNQPQHF,TGTGCCAGCAGCTTGGTGGGAGGCAATCAGCCCCAGCATTTT
TRBJ1-2,-,TRBV2,-,12,CASSVLVDGYTF,TGTGCCAGCAGTGTGTTAGTGGATGGCTACACCTTC
TRBJ1-5,-,TRBV6-5,-,14,CASRVRVNNQPQHF,TGTGCCAGCAGAGTCAGGGTAAATAATCAGCCCCAGCATTTT
TRBJ2-6,-,TRBV4-1,-,15,CASSQAVSGANVLTF,TGCGCCAGCAGCCAAGCAGTCTCTGGGGCCAACGTCCTGACTTTC
TRBJ2-5,-,TRBV2,-,13,CASSEIGRETQYF,TGTGCCAGCAGTGAAATTGGGAGGGAGACCCAGTACTTC
TRBJ2-7,-,TRBV20-1,-,11,CSAGDTYEQYF,TGCAGTGCAGGAGATACCTACGAGCAGTACTTC
TRBJ1-5,-,TRBV5-4,-,12,CASSLAGQPQHF,TGTGCCAGCAGCTTGGCCGGTCAGCCCCAGCATTTT
TRBJ2-1,-,TRBV27,-,16,CASSLGLKVGYNEQFF,TGTGCCAGCAGTTTAGGACTTAAGGTCGGCTACAATGAGCAGTTCTTC
TRBJ1-5,-,TRBV7-8,-,13,CASSLVSNQPQHF,TGTGCCAGCAGCTTGGTAAGCAATCAGCCCCAGCATTTT
TRBJ2-3,TRBD2,TRBV6-4,-,15,CASSDSLAGVDTQYF,TGTGCCAGCAGTGACTCTCTAGCGGGGGTAGATACGCAGTATTTT
TRBJ2-1,-,TRBV5-6,-,15,CASSPGTSPYNEQFF,TGTGCCAGCAGCCCAGGGACTTCCCCCTACAATGAGCAGTTCTTC
TRBJ1-2,-,TRBV6-1,-,14,CASSEGERFYGYTF,TGTGCCAGCAGTGAAGGAGAGCGGTTCTATGGCTACACCTTC
TRBJ2-1,TRBD2,TRBV6-1,-,16,CASSEAPSGIVTAEFF,TGTGCCAGCAGTGAAGCGCCCAGCGGGATTGTTACGGCGGAGTTCTTC
TRBJ2-1,TRBD1,TRBV3-1/TRBV3-2,-,17,CASSQGSPGQGLNEQFF,TGTGCCAGCAGCCAGGGCTCTCCGGGACAGGGTCTCAATGAGCAGTTCTTC
TRBJ1-2,TRBD1,TRBV28,-,15,CASSSGQGVNYGYTF,TGTGCCAGCAGTTCAGGACAGGGGGTGAACTATGGCTACACCTTC
TRBJ2-3,-,TRBV3-1/TRBV3-2,few,14,CASSQGGPTDTQYF,TGTGCCAGCAGTCAGGGGGGGCCTACGGATACGCAGTATTTT
TRBJ2-2,-,TRBV29-1,-,11,CSVFDFGELFF,TGCAGCGTTTTTGACTTCGGGGAGCTGTTTTTT
TRBJ1-4,-,TRBV28,-,15,CASSSTGHANEKLFF,TGTGCCAGCAGTTCCACGGGGCATGCTAATGAAAAACTGTTTTTT
TRBJ1-1,TRBD1,TRBV6-5,once,13,CASTRDRDTEAFF,TGTGCCAGCACAAGGGACAGGGACACTGAAGCTTTCTTT
TRBJ1-5,-,TRBV27,-,15,CASSLYRGKDQPQHF,TGTGCCAGCAGTTTATACCGAGGGAAAGATCAGCCCCAGCATTTT
TRBJ2-7,TRBD2,TRBV27,-,16,CASTNLPGLAGDKQYF,TGTGCCAGCACGAACCTTCCGGGACTAGCGGGAGATAAGCAGTACTTC
TRBJ2-7,-,TRBV13,-,15,CASSFSGDRPYEQYF,TGTGCCAGCAGCTTCTCGGGGGACAGACCCTACGAGCAGTACTTC
TRBJ1-3,-,TRBV7-2,-,13,CASSRTAGNTIYF,TGTGCCAGCAGCCGGACCGCCGGAAACACCATATATTTT
TRBJ1-5,TRBD1,TRBV2,-,13,CASNRGSNQPQHF,TGTGCCAGCAACAGGGGTAGCAATCAGCCCCAGCATTTT
TRBJ2-3,TRBD2,TRBV10-3,-,17,CAIISGTSGSFTDTQYF,TGTGCCATCATCTCCGGGACTAGCGGGAGTTTCACAGATACGCAGTATTTT